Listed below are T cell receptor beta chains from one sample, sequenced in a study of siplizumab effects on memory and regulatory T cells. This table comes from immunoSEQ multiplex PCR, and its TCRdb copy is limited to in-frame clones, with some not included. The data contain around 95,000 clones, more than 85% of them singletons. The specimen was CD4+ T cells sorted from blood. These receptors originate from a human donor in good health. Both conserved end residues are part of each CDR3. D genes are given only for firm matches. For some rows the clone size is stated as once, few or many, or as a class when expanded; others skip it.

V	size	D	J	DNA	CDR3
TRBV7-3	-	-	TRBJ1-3	TGTGCCAGCAGCTTAACGGGGGGAAGCATATATTTT	CASSLTGGSIYF
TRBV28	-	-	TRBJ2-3	TGTGCCAGCAGCCCCTCCTCGGGGACAGATACGCAGTATTTT	CASSPSSGTDTQYF
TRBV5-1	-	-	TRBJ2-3	TGCGCCAGCAGCTTGCCCGCGGGGAGCACAGATACGCAGTATTTT	CASSLPAGSTDTQYF
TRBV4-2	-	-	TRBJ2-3	TGTGCCAGCAGCCACAGCCTCGGGTTCGGCACAGATACGCAGTATTTT	CASSHSLGFGTDTQYF
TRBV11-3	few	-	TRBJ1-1	TGTGCCAGCAGCGGGGGGAACACTGAAGCTTTCTTT	CASSGGNTEAFF
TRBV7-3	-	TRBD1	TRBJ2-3	TGTGCCAGCAGCTCAATGGGACAGCACACAGATACGCAGTATTTT	CASSSMGQHTDTQYF
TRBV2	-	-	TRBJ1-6	TGTGCCAGCATCAGAACAGCTCCTTCACCCCTCCACTTT	CASIRTAPSPLHF
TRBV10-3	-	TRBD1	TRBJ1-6	TGTGCCATCAGGTCCGGGACAGGGAATTCACCCCTCCACTTT	CAIRSGTGNSPLHF
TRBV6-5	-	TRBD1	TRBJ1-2	TGTGGCACAAGAGGGGGCAGGGACTCTGGCTACACCTTC	CGTRGGRDSGYTF
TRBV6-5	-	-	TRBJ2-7	TGTGCCAGCAGTTACTCGACCCCGACAGCCACCTACGAGCAGTACTTC	CASSYSTPTATYEQYF
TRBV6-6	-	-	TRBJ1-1	TGTGCCTCCCTCTCCCGGGACACACTCACTGAAGCTTTCTTT	CASLSRDTLTEAFF
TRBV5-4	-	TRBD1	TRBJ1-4	TGTGCCAGCAGAGCAGGGGGCGCCGCTGAAAAACTGTTTTTT	CASRAGGAAEKLFF
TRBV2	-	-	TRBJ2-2	TGTGCCAGCATTAGACCGGGGTGGGACGGGGAGCTGTTTTTT	CASIRPGWDGELFF
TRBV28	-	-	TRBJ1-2	TGTGCCAGCAGTCTAGAGACAGTCGCCGGAGTCTACACCTTC	CASSLETVAGVYTF
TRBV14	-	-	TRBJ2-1	TGTGCCAGCAGCCAAGAGGGGCGTGGCTCCTACAATGAGCAGTTCTTC	CASSQEGRGSYNEQFF
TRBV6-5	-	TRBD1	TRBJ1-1	TGTGCCAGCAGTAGATTGACAGGGGACACTGAAGCTTTCTTT	CASSRLTGDTEAFF
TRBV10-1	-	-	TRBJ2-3	TGCGCCAGCAGTGAAAGTGCCGTCCGGGATACGCAGTATTTT	CASSESAVRDTQYF
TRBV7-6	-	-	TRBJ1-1	TGTGCCAGCAGCTCGGCGGCACGGGGAACTGAAGCTTTCTTT	CASSSAARGTEAFF
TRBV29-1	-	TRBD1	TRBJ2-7	TGCAGCGTTGGGACAGGGGGGGCCTACGAGCAGTACTTC	CSVGTGGAYEQYF
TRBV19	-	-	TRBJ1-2	TGTGCCAGTAGTCCTCAGACCGTAAACTATGGCTACACCTTC	CASSPQTVNYGYTF
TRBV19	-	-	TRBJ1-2	TGTGCCAGTTCCTCCGGTCAACGTTGGGGGGGCTACACCTTC	CASSSGQRWGGYTF
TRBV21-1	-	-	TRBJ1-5	TGTGCCAGCAGCAAAGCTTCTAGGGGAAGGCAGCCCCAGCATTTT	CASSKASRGRQPQHF
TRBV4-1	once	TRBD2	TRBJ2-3	TGCGCCAGCCGGGGGGACGGCTACCTTAGCACAGATACGCAGTATTTT	CASRGDGYLSTDTQYF
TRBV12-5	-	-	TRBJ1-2	TGTGCTAGTGGTTTGGTACGCTTAGAAAGGGTTAATGGCTACACCTTC	CASGLVRLERVNGYTF
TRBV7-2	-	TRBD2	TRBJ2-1	TGTGCCAGCAGCTCGAAGTTACTAGCGGGGGGGGCACCTTACAATGAGCAGTTCTTC	CASSSKLLAGGAPYNEQFF
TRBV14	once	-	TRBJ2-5	TGTGCCAGCAGCCCGTACCAAGAGACCCAGTACTTC	CASSPYQETQYF